The entry that follows covers one T cell receptor (beta chain) sequence. The data originate from a study of blood T cell repertoires in COVID-19. Study-wide background: Sample material is recorded as cDNA or gDNA derived from T cells, B-cell-depleted T cells, or PBMCs.

The table came from immunoSEQ multiplex PCR; TCRdb's copy has only in-frame clones and leaves some out. Among fewer than 35,000 clones listed, roughly 87% were seen once. Specimen: peripheral blood. This receptor was obtained from a man aged 45-65 years with active or convalescent COVID-19.

CDR3 amino acids: CASSPLLGTATNEKLFF. In DNA form, the CDR3 reads TGCGCCAGCAGCCCCCTATTGGGCACCGCAACTAATGAAAAACTGTTTTTT. This chain uses TRBV4-3 with TRBJ1-4; no reliable D call. Looked up from germline, CDR1 is LGHNA and CDR2 is YSLEER. This CDR3 spans 17 amino acids. V dropped 4 bases and J dropped 0 bases, with 15 bases sitting between them.